The 28 T cell receptor beta chains in this list originate from one sample, sequenced in a study of T cells after yellow fever vaccination. TCRdb passed the 5' RACE reads through MiXCR, listing each CDR3 protein once. Of hundreds of thousands of distinct CDR3 sequences listed, under 20% are singletons. The material was PBMCs, obtained before the yellow fever booster vaccination. Source of these receptors: a man younger than 35 who received the YFV17D yellow fever vaccine.

This clonotype was seen only a few times. The chain combines TRBV19 with TRBJ1-5; no clear D gene. Looked up from germline, CDR1 is LNHDA and CDR2 is SQIVND (reference sequence). The V end was cut by 5 bases, the J end by 6 bases, with 14 bases between. The CDR3 has 14 residues. In nucleotides, the CDR3 is TGTGCCAGTAGTCCACGGGAGAGGTTTCAGCCCCAGCATTTT. It codes for CASSPRERFQPQHF.

The genes are TRBV7-9 and TRBJ1-2; D is uncertain. CDR3 size: 12 residues. V gave up 5 bases and J gave up 5 bases, with 9 bases separating them. Germline lookup yields CDR1 SEHNR and CDR2 FQNEAQ (reference sequence). CDR3 residues: CASSGPMYGYTF. The CDR3 DNA is TGTGCCAGCAGCGGGCCAATGTATGGCTACACCTTC.

This chain joins TRBV20-1 and TRBJ1-4; unclear D gene. With 6 bases removed from V and 8 bases from J, the gap between germline ends came to 16 bases. The CDR3 sequence is 13 residues long. Germline CDR1 reads DFQATT; CDR2 reads SNEGSKA (reference sequence). For the CDR3, the DNA is TGCAGTGCAGGCCCGACCCTAGGGGAAAAACTGTTTTTT. Protein product: CSAGPTLGEKLFF.

The chain has TRBV20-1 and TRBJ1-1, with 7 bases matching TRBD1. There are 13 residues in the CDR3. Trimming cost V 7 bases and J 1 base; bases outside gene matches: 6. Looked up from germline, CDR1 is DFQATT and CDR2 is SNEGSKA (reference sequence). The CDR3 loop is CSVRGGENTEAFF. For the CDR3, the DNA is TGCAGTGTCAGGGGGGGAGAGAACACTGAAGCTTTCTTT.

V is TRBV24-1 and J is TRBJ1-1; 8 bases are a match to TRBD1. With 7 bases clipped from V and 1 base from J, the junction kept 4 bases outside the gene matches. The CDR3 extends over 14 amino acids. Germline assignment: CDR1 KGHDR and CDR2 SFDVKD. DNA of the CDR3: TGTGCCACCAGGTCAACAGGGGGGAACACTGAAGCTTTCTTT. As protein: CATRSTGGNTEAFF.

The sample holds a few counts of this clonotype. The chain is built from TRBV12-3 or TRBV12-4 and TRBJ2-1; D is unclear. Trimming left V 1 base short and J 12 bases short, with 10 bases between. The CDR3 is made up of 12 amino acids. CDR3 bases: TGTGCCAGCAGTTTAGATACTATCCGGCAGTTCTTC. It translates to CASSLDTIRQFF.

The J gene is TRBJ1-3, the V gene TRBV20-1; D might be TRBD1 (5 bases). The germline gives CDR1 DFQATT, CDR2 SNEGSKA (reference sequence). The CDR3 consists of 13 residues. The CDR3 coding sequence is TGCTGTGTCCCGGGACTGGGGTGGAACACCATATATTTT. Translated: CCVPGLGWNTIYF.

J is TRBJ1-3 and V is TRBV7-8; D gene uncertain. Trimming removed 1 base at V and 3 bases at J, with 16 bases between. The CDR3 totals 17 residues. Germline V gene lookup returns CDR1 SGHVS and CDR2 FQNEAQ. The CDR3, as DNA: TGTGCCAGCAGCTTAGAGCCTGGGTGGATGAGTGGAAACACCATATATTTT. Amino acid sequence: CASSLEPGWMSGNTIYF.

CDR3 residues: CASSYSGALQETQYF. Written as DNA, the CDR3 is TGTGCCAGCAGTTACTCGGGGGCACTCCAAGAGACCCAGTACTTC. The chain recombines TRBV6-5 with TRBJ2-5; D may be TRBD1 (6 bases). V was shortened by 0 bases and J by 1 base, with 9 bases between the two germline ends. Germline V gene data show CDR1 as MNHEY and CDR2 as SVGAGI. This CDR3 is 15 amino acids long.

The chain employs TRBV27 and TRBJ2-3; possibly TRBD1 for D (6 bases). The length of the CDR3 is 14 residues. Germline-derived CDR1 and CDR2 are MNHEY and SMNVEV (reference sequence). Trimming removed 5 bases from V and 2 bases from J, with 11 bases in between. CDR3 bases: TGTGCCAGCAGTCCAGGACAGTACACAGATACGCAGTATTTT. Amino acids: CASSPGQYTDTQYF.

This clonotype was observed a few times. The chain recombines TRBV6-2 or TRBV6-3 with TRBJ2-3; no firm D call. This CDR3 has 13 residues. V was shortened by 5 bases and J by 2 bases, with 8 bases between the two germline ends. Germline V gives CDR1 MNHEY, CDR2 SVGEGT. As DNA, the CDR3 is TGTGCCAGCAGTATCCCCTTCACAGATACGCAGTATTTT. Amino acid sequence: CASSIPFTDTQYF.

V is TRBV6-6 and J is TRBJ2-2; the D gene is possibly TRBD2 (5 bases). Germline assignment: CDR1 MNHNY and CDR2 SVGAGI (reference sequence). The length of the CDR3 is 14 residues. Trimming left V 7 bases short and J 5 bases short, with 14 bases between. The CDR3 is CASTTRRDTGELFF. CDR3 DNA sequence: TGTGCCAGCACTACCCGACGGGATACCGGGGAGCTGTTTTTT.

This clonotype appeared a few times. The rearrangement uses TRBV7-8 and TRBJ2-3; D is unclear. The CDR3 has 12 amino acids. Germline V gene sequence: CDR1 SGHVS, CDR2 FQNEAQ. V was cut by 3 bases and J by 9 bases, with 10 bases left in between. The CDR3 here is CASSFQSNTQYF. DNA of the CDR3: TGTGCCAGCAGCTTCCAGTCGAACACGCAGTATTTT.

This clonotype was detected a few times. The V call is TRBV2, the J call TRBJ2-1; D possibly uses TRBD1 or TRBD2 (5 bases each). The ends were cut back, 8 bases at V and 7 bases at J, with 18 bases in the middle. The CDR3 is 14 residues long. Germline lookup yields CDR1 SNHLY and CDR2 FYNNEI. The CDR3 reads CASGPSSRENEQFF. The CDR3 DNA sequence: TGTGCCAGCGGACCCTCGTCCAGGGAGAATGAGCAGTTCTTC.

The rearrangement joins TRBV4-3 to TRBJ2-5; no firm D call. This CDR3 has 14 residues. The germline CDR1 and CDR2 sequences are LGHNA and YSLEER. V was cut by 6 bases and J by 1 base, with 12 bases left in between. The CDR3: CASRSSNTQETQYF. The CDR3 region has the DNA TGCGCCAGCAGAAGCAGTAACACCCAAGAGACCCAGTACTTC.

A few counts support this clonotype. The V gene is TRBV4-2, the J gene TRBJ2-2; 8 positions agree with TRBD2. Germline lookup yields CDR1 LGHNA and CDR2 YNFKEQ. The CDR3 has 15 residues. Trimming removed 2 bases from V and 6 bases from J; junction bases left unmatched: 5. The CDR3 DNA reads as TGTGCCAGCAGCCAACCTAGCGGGTGGGCCGGGGAGCTGTTTTTT. It is translated as CASSQPSGWAGELFF.

The table lists this clonotype with a few counts. The V and J genes are TRBV18 and TRBJ2-7; 11 bases line up with TRBD1. Germline CDR1 reads KGHSH; CDR2 reads LQKENI. The CDR3 spans 15 residues. Germline trimming cut 5 bases from V and 4 bases from J; bases unmatched to any gene: 7. This CDR3 reads CASSSGTGGFYEQYF. As DNA, the CDR3 is TGTGCCAGCTCATCCGGGACAGGGGGTTTTTACGAGCAGTACTTC.

There are a few counts of this clonotype. The chain joins TRBV6-8 to TRBJ1-5; 8 bases agree with TRBD1. This CDR3 comprises 14 residues. V was clipped by 6 bases and J by 5 bases; unmatched bases: 6. Germline CDR1 MNHGY, CDR2 SAAAGT. This CDR3 is CASSRQGRDQPQHF. The DNA for the CDR3 is TGTGCCAGCAGCAGACAGGGGAGGGATCAGCCCCAGCATTTT.

This clonotype showed up just a few times. The rearrangement links TRBV5-1 to TRBJ2-3, with TRBD2 matching 7 bases. The CDR3 extends over 15 amino acids. Germline assignment: CDR1 SGHRS and CDR2 YFSETQ. After removal of 0 bases from V and 6 bases from J, the junction contained 7 bases not matched to a gene. DNA for the CDR3: TGCGCCAGCAGCTTGGGGCGGAGGGGAGGGGATACGCAGTATTTT. This encodes CASSLGRRGGDTQYF.

The rearrangement joins TRBV12-3 or TRBV12-4 to TRBJ2-4; 8 bases map to TRBD1. V dropped 6 bases and J dropped 9; count of bases not matched to a gene: 4. The CDR3 is 12 amino acids. The CDR3 sequence: CASRQGAGIQYF. DNA of the CDR3: TGTGCCAGCAGGCAGGGGGCAGGCATTCAGTACTTC.

This clonotype turned up a few times. The chain has TRBV27 and TRBJ2-2; TRBD1 might be the D (6 bases). The CDR3 covers 15 residues. V lost 8 bases and J 1 base, leaving 14 bases between the germline ends. Germline CDR1 reads MNHEY; CDR2 reads SMNVEV (reference sequence). The CDR3 region has the DNA TGTGCCAGCGGTGGGGGCAGGGGGAACACCGGGGAGCTGTTTTTT. Translated: CASGGGRGNTGELFF.

In this sample, this clonotype turned up a few times. CDR3 nucleotides: TGCAGTGCTAGAGATCTTAGAACCGGCTCCTATAATTCACCCCTCCACTTT. It yields the protein CSARDLRTGSYNSPLHF. The chain joins TRBV20-1 to TRBJ1-6, with D unclear. The germline CDR1 and CDR2 sequences are DFQATT and SNEGSKA (reference sequence). The ends were cut back, 0 bases at V and 0 bases at J, with 12 bases in the middle. There are 17 residues in the CDR3.

This chain links TRBV7-8 with TRBJ1-5; D perhaps matches TRBD1 (5 bases). The CDR3 is made up of 14 amino acids. Germline CDR1 SGHVS, CDR2 FQNEAQ. V lost 2 bases and J lost 3, with 8 bases in between. CDR3 sequence reads: CASSLLDTNQPQHF. The CDR3 DNA reads as TGTGCCAGCAGCTTACTGGACACCAATCAGCCCCAGCATTTT. Full variable domain (rest looked up from reference TRBV7-8 and TRBJ1-5): GAGVSQSPRYKVAKRGQDVALRCDPISGHVSLFWYQQALGQGPEFLTYFQNEAQLDKSGLPSDRFFAERPEGSVSTLKIQRTQQEDSAVYLCASSLLDTNQPQHFGDGTRLSIL.

This clonotype was found a few times. This CDR3 reads CASSYWRGSGNTIYF. The CDR3 bases are TGTGCCAGCAGCTATTGGCGGGGCTCTGGAAACACCATATATTTT. The chain has TRBV7-2 and TRBJ1-3; no firm D call. Trimming took 4 bases from V and 0 from J, leaving 10 bases between them. The length of the CDR3 is 15 residues. CDR1 is SGHTA, CDR2 FQGNSA, per germline.

The chain uses TRBV9 and TRBJ2-5; 10 bases line up with TRBD2. CDR1 is SGDLS, CDR2 YYNGEE, per germline. Unmatched junction bases numbered 7, after V lost 0 bases and J lost 5 bases. The CDR3 contains 16 residues. As DNA, the CDR3 is TGTGCCAGCAGCGTAGACATAGCGGGGGGCGGGGAGACCCAGTACTTC. As protein: CASSVDIAGGGETQYF.

This CDR3 reads CASSSGAGGPYNEQFF. The CDR3 bases are TGTGCCAGCAGCTCAGGAGCGGGGGGGCCCTACAATGAGCAGTTCTTC. The gene calls are TRBV7-2 and TRBJ2-1; TRBD2 aligns across 10 bases. With 4 bases clipped from V and 2 bases from J, the junction kept 5 bases outside the gene matches. CDR1 SGHTA and CDR2 FQGNSA come from the germline V gene. This CDR3 is 16 amino acids long.

The chain is built from TRBV10-2 and TRBJ1-1, with 8 bases aligning to TRBD1. The V gene's germline CDR1 is WSHSY and CDR2 SAAADI. J was trimmed by 1 base and V by 5 bases; bases with no gene match: 6. The CDR3 covers 15 residues. The CDR3 here is CASSILGQANTEAFF. The CDR3 coding sequence is TGCGCCAGCAGTATTCTGGGACAGGCGAACACTGAAGCTTTCTTT.

V gene TRBV4-1 combines with J gene TRBJ2-5, with TRBD1 as a possible D gene (5 bases). The V end lost 4 bases, the J end lost 4 bases, and 19 bases lay between the germline ends. The CDR3 is 16 residues long. Germline lookup yields CDR1 MGHRA and CDR2 YSYEKL. The CDR3 DNA sequence: TGCGCCAGCAGCCGCCGACCCCCAGGGTTGGGAGAGACCCAGTACTTC. This sequence encodes CASSRRPPGLGETQYF.